These T cell receptor beta chains were read from a single sample in a study of cytomegalovirus exposure and HLA in healthy donors. Sequencing was performed with immunoSEQ multiplex PCR; in TCRdb, only in-frame clones are kept and a portion is missing. The data contain roughly 120,000 clones, 75% to 90% of them singletons. The sample comprised PBMCs. The source is a man between 18 and 35 years old in good health and CMV-seropositive. Each CDR3 is given with its conserved first and last residue. A D gene is named only where the DNA matches it firmly. A row's size may be missing; if present it is once, few, many or a size class.

cdr3_length	d_call	v_call	j_call	clone_size	cdr3_aa	cdr3_nt
18	NA	TRBV21-1	TRBJ1-2	NA	CASRIPNGGDTVETRLPF	TGTGCCAGCAGAATTCCTAACGGTGGGGACACAGTCGAGACACGCCTTCCCTTC
14	NA	TRBV14	TRBJ1-1	NA	CASSQFGSTTEAFF	TGTGCCAGCAGCCAATTCGGGAGTACCACTGAAGCTTTCTTT
16	NA	TRBV6-6	TRBJ1-6	NA	CASRPTTGSYNSPLHF	TGTGCCAGCAGACCAACGACAGGCTCCTATAATTCACCCCTCCACTTT
16	NA	TRBV7-2	TRBJ1-3	NA	CASSPRPGGSGNTIYF	TGTGCCAGCAGCCCTCGACCGGGAGGCTCTGGAAACACCATATATTTT
11	NA	TRBV20-1	TRBJ2-7	NA	CSGTDSYEQYF	TGCAGTGGGACAGACTCCTACGAGCAGTACTTC
15	TRBD1	TRBV5-1	TRBJ1-1	NA	CASSLRTGEGTEAFF	TGCGCCAGCAGCCTACGGACAGGGGAGGGCACTGAAGCTTTCTTT
15	NA	TRBV18	TRBJ1-2	NA	CASSPDSLLLRGYTF	TGTGCCAGCTCACCCGACAGTCTTCTCCTCCGGGGCTACACCTTC
16	TRBD1	TRBV2	TRBJ2-7	NA	CASSDVTGGYTYEQYF	TGTGCCAGCAGTGACGTGACAGGGGGCTACACCTACGAGCAGTACTTC
16	TRBD1	TRBV18	TRBJ2-1	once	CASSPWTGEGYNEQFF	TGTGCCAGCTCACCCTGGACAGGGGAGGGTTACAATGAGCAGTTCTTC
15	NA	TRBV7-2	TRBJ1-1	NA	CASSLPQGAGEYAFF	TGTGCCAGCAGCTTACCCCAGGGCGCGGGAGAATATGCTTTCTTT
14	NA	TRBV7-2	TRBJ2-3	NA	CASSAVGFTDTQYF	TGTGCCAGCAGCGCGGTGGGTTTCACAGATACGCAGTATTTT
12	NA	TRBV6-6	TRBJ2-5	NA	CASSQRRETQYF	TGTGCCAGCAGTCAGAGGAGGGAGACCCAGTACTTC
14	NA	TRBV2	TRBJ1-4	few	CASKTTVFNEKLFF	TGTGCCAGCAAAACCACAGTCTTTAATGAAAAACTGTTTTTT
12	TRBD1	TRBV28	TRBJ2-7	few	CASSHGQGGQYF	TGTGCCAGCAGCCACGGACAGGGTGGGCAGTACTTC
18	NA	TRBV21-1	TRBJ1-5	NA	CASSRPDRPGDSNQPQHF	TGTGCCAGCAGCCGACCCGACAGGCCGGGCGATAGCAATCAGCCCCAGCATTTT
14	NA	TRBV7-2	TRBJ1-4	NA	CASGPGGEYEKLFF	TGTGCCAGCGGACCTGGGGGGGAATATGAAAAACTGTTTTTT
15	NA	TRBV4-3	TRBJ1-1	NA	CASSQESRGDTEAFF	TGCGCCAGCAGCCAAGAGTCGCGCGGTGACACTGAAGCTTTCTTT
13	NA	TRBV6-1	TRBJ1-1	NA	CASSATGNTEAFF	TGTGCCAGCAGTGCCACAGGTAACACTGAAGCTTTCTTT
13	NA	TRBV2	TRBJ1-2	NA	CASSYAGNDGYTF	TGTGCCAGCAGTTATGCAGGGAACGATGGCTACACCTTC
17	TRBD2	TRBV4-1	TRBJ2-1	NA	CASSQTSLAGGGNEQFF	TGCGCCAGCAGCCAAACATCTTTAGCGGGGGGTGGGAATGAGCAGTTCTTC
16	NA	TRBV5-1	TRBJ2-3	NA	CASSLAGGRLMDTQYF	TGCGCCAGCAGCTTGGCCGGGGGGCGACTGATGGATACGCAGTATTTT
15	NA	TRBV18	TRBJ1-1	NA	CASSPSAILNTEAFF	TGTGCCAGCTCACCGAGTGCCATCTTGAACACTGAAGCTTTCTTT
14	TRBD1	TRBV7-9	TRBJ1-2	NA	CASSFETGGDGYTF	TGTGCCAGCAGCTTCGAGACAGGGGGCGATGGCTACACCTTC
19	TRBD2	TRBV5-1	TRBJ2-1	NA	CASSLGIMRGGPSYNEQFF	TGCGCCAGCAGCTTGGGAATTATGCGGGGGGGCCCCTCCTACAATGAGCAGTTCTTC
12	NA	TRBV30	TRBJ1-2	few	CAWSRQGRGYTF	TGTGCCTGGAGTCGCCAGGGCCGGGGCTACACCTTC